This TCR beta chain was observed in a study of T cell responses to AZD1222 COVID-19 vaccine (dated by TCRdb to the early 2020s). Broadly, across the study: Because spike-specific TCR depth and breadth did not differ between the two schedules, AZD1222 recipients who got a second dose at roughly 4 weeks were pooled with those who got a second dose at roughly 12 weeks. A total of about 230 trial participants underwent TCR sequencing, of whom some 210 received two doses of AZD1222 and about 25 received two doses of the MenACWY control vaccine. Trial participants were enrolled by age into subgroups of 18-55, 56-69 and 70-plus years, and roughly 150, 30 and 60 TCR-sequenced participants, respectively, were included in these subgroups. Here is what the overall study found, with its caveats: The 56-69-year group was small, and its depth increase did not reach significance, likely because of low power. CD4 TCRs associated with the vaccine covered the entire spike protein, and the dominant responses were in regions 160-218 and 743-854. Reportedly, close to half of the unique spike-specific TCRs recognized epitopes lying outside the regions that are mutated in the B.1.351 and B.1.1.7 variants. After two AZD1222 doses, both the breadth and the depth of spike-specific TCRs were significantly higher than at day 0 and than in MenACWY recipients. Conclusions about previously exposed vaccinees were limited because only a handful of AZD1222 recipients were SARS-CoV-2 seropositive at baseline. No day 14 peak-response samples were available, so repertoires were characterized only after the peak T cell response. Participants were mostly white British and included more females than males, and it was suggested by the authors that clonal diversity may have been underestimated.

As encoded in the germline V gene, CDR1 is ENHRY while CDR2 is SYGVKD. Including the terminal cysteine and phenylalanine, the CDR3 comprises 12 residues. Solely the CDR3 DNA is kept, with 36 bases framed from the first base. Trimming removed 3 bases from V and 7 bases from J, leaving 6 bases between the germline ends. The CDR3 regions of human TCRbeta chains were analyzed by immunosequencing. Processing in the source paper ran as follows. TCRs in the repertoires were compared against a reference library of SARS-CoV-2-specific TCRs that had been generated with the MIRA antigen-specificity platform. Breadth meant the fraction of unique TCRs that were SARS-CoV-2-associated, whereas depth meant the fraction of total T cells that were SARS-CoV-2-associated. Each spike-specific TCR was assigned to its reactive spike region and to a CD4 or CD8 class using the MIRA data. Log10-transformed breadth and depth values were compared by one-way ANOVA with Sidak's multiple comparisons tests. The source is immuneACCESS, and TCRdb retained only in-frame sequences with V and J called. Part of the clones is not carried over; for the studies checked, unresolved V genes explain less than half of this, and the remainder is unexplained. The V and J calls and clone size are taken from that table; D and trimming were inferred from the DNA. Present in this sample are 120,000 or so clones, about 90% of which were seen just once. Around 10% of the sample belongs to the ten largest clones.

As regards this clone: Its antigen is still unknown. No base qualities exist here, and no much larger clone lies one base off it.

The time point label here, explained by the study, means: baseline before first vaccination. Vaccinee samples were obtained from the UK trials COV001 and COV002, which included a single-blind randomized controlled phase 2/3 trial of AZD1222 (ChAdOx1 nCoV-19) in healthy adults. For TCRbeta chain sequencing, PBMC samples were collected from trial participants at day 0 and at day 28 after the second dose. The material was peripheral blood, obtained on day 0 of AZD1222 vaccination. The TCR comes from an adult in good health. The V gene is TRBV10-3 and the J gene is TRBJ1-4; the D gene is perhaps TRBD1, from 5 matching bases. The DNA sequence follows: TGTGCCATCAGTGACGGGGGTGAAAAACTGTTTTTT. Translated, this is CAISDGGEKLFF.